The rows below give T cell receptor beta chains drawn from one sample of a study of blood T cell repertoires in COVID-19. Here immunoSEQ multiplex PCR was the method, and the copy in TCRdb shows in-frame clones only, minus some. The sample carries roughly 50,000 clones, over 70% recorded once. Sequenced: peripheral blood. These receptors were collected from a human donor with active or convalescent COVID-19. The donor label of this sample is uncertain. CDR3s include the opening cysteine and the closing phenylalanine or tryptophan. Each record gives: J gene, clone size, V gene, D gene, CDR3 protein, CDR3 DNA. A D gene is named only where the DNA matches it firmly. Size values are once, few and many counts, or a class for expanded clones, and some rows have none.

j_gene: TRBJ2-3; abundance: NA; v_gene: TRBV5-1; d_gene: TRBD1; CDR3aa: CASSPGTGGTDTQYF; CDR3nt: TGCGCCAGCAGCCCCGGGACAGGGGGCACAGATACGCAGTATTTT
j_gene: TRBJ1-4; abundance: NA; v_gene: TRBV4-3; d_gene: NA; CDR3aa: CASSQDRAVTGATNEKLFF; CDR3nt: TGCGCCAGCAGCCAAGATCGTGCGGTCACGGGGGCAACTAATGAAAAACTGTTTTTT
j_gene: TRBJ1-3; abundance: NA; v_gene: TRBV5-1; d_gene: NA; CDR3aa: CASHSGSGNTIYF; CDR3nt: TGCGCCAGCCATTCAGGCTCTGGAAACACCATATATTTT
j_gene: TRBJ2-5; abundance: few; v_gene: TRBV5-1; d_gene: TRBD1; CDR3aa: CASSFRGPEETQYF; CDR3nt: TGCGCCAGCAGCTTCAGGGGGCCTGAAGAGACCCAGTACTTC
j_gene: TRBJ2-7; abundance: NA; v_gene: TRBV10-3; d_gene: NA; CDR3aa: CAIKEGPSLYEQYF; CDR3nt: TGTGCCATCAAGGAGGGCCCTAGCCTCTACGAGCAGTACTTC
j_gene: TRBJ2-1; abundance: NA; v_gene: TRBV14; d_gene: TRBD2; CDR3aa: CASSPGTSGSIRAHEQFF; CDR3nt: TGTGCCAGCAGCCCGGGGACTAGCGGGAGTATAAGGGCGCATGAGCAGTTCTTC
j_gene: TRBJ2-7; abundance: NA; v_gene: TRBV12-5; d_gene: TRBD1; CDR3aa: CASGLGGGEQYF; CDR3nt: TGTGCTAGTGGTTTAGGGGGCGGCGAGCAGTACTTC
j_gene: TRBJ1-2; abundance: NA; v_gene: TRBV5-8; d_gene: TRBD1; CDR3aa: CASSSRQGSLNYGYTF; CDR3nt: TGTGCCAGCAGCTCACGACAGGGGTCTCTTAACTATGGCTACACCTTC
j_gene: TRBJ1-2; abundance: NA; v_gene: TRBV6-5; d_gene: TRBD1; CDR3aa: CASRHRDRGDGYTF; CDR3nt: TGTGCCAGCAGGCACCGGGACAGGGGCGATGGCTACACCTTC
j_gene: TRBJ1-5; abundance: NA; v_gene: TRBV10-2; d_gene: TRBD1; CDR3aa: CASSESRGQGARNQPQHF; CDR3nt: TGCGCCAGCAGTGAGTCCCGGGGACAGGGGGCACGCAATCAGCCCCAGCATTTT
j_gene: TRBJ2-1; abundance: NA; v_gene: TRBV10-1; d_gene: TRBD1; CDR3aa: CASRAGTGSGREQFF; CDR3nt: TGCGCCAGCAGGGCCGGGACAGGGAGCGGTCGGGAGCAGTTCTTC
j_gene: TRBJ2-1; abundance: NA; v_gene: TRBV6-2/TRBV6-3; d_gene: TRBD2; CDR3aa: CASSYYQRGANEQFF; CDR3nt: TGTGCCAGCAGTTACTACCAGCGGGGTGCCAATGAGCAGTTCTTC
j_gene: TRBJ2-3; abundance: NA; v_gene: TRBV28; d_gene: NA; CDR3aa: CASSSSPGTDTQYF; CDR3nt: TGTGCCAGCAGTTCCAGTCCAGGCACAGATACGCAGTATTTT
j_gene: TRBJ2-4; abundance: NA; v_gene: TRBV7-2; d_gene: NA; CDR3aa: CASSFSQGNIQYF; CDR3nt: TGTGCCAGCAGCTTTTCGCAGGGAAACATTCAGTACTTC
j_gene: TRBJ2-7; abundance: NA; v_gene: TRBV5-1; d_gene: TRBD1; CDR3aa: CASSLDMGQGSEQYF; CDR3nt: TGCGCCAGCAGCTTGGATATGGGACAGGGTTCCGAGCAGTACTTC
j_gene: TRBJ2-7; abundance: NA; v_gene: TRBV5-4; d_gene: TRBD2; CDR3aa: CASSSLSGSRSYEQYF; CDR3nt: TGTGCCAGCAGCTCGCTTAGCGGGAGTAGGTCCTACGAGCAGTACTTC
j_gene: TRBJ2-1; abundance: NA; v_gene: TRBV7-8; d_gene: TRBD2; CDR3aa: CASSLAPSGIYEQFF; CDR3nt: TGTGCCAGCAGCTTAGCACCTAGCGGGATTTATGAGCAGTTCTTC
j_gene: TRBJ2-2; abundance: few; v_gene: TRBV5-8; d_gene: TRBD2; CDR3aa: CASSSGTSGMIGELFF; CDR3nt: TGTGCCAGCAGCTCCGGGACTAGCGGGATGATCGGGGAGCTGTTTTTT
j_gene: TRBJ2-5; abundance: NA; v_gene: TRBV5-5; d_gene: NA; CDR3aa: CASSLGTTVGETQYF; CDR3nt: TGTGCCAGCAGCTTGGGGACTACAGTAGGAGAGACCCAGTACTTC
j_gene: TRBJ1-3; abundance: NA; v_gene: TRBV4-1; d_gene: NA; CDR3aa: CASSQVTDSSGNTIYF; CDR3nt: TGCGCCAGCAGCCAAGTCACCGACAGCTCTGGAAACACCATATATTTT
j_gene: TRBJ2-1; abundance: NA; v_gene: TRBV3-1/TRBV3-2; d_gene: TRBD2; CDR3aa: CASSSRGEAYNEQFF; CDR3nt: TGTGCCAGCAGCTCCCGGGGGGAGGCCTACAATGAGCAGTTCTTC
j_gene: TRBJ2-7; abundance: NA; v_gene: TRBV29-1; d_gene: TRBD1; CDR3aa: CSVVRDSTYEQYF; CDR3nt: TGCAGCGTTGTGAGGGACAGTACCTACGAGCAGTACTTC
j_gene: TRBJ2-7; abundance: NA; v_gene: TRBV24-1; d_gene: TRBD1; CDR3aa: CATSDWTGLSYEQYF; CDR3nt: TGTGCCACCAGTGATTGGACAGGCCTCTCCTACGAGCAGTACTTC
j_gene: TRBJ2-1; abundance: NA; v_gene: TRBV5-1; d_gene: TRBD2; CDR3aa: CASSEGLAGGPSIF; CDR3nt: TGCGCCAGCAGCGAGGGACTAGCGGGAGGGCCGTCCATCTTC
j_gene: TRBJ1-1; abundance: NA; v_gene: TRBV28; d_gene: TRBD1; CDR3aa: CASRSPGTALNTEAFF; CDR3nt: TGTGCCAGCAGGTCGCCCGGGACAGCCTTGAACACTGAAGCTTTCTTT
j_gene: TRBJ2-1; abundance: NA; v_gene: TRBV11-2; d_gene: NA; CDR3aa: CASSLDLRGNEQFF; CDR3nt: TGTGCCAGCAGCTTAGATCTGAGGGGGAATGAGCAGTTCTTC
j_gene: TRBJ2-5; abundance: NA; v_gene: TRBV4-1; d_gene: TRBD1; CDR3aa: CASSLSTGQGQETQYF; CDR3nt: TGCGCCAGCAGCCTTAGTACGGGACAGGGCCAAGAGACCCAGTACTTC
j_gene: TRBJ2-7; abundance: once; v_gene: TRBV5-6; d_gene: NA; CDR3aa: CASSWRGAGQSEQYF; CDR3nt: TGTGCCAGCAGCTGGAGGGGCGCAGGTCAGTCCGAGCAGTACTTC
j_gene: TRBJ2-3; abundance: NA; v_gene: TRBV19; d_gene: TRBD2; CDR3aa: CASTPTPGAGVSTDTQYF; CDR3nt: TGTGCCAGTACCCCGACCCCAGGCGCGGGAGTGAGCACAGATACGCAGTATTTT
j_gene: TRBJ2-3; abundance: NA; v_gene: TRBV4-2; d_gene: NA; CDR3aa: CASTSIDTDTQYF; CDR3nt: TGTGCCAGCACCTCAATAGATACAGATACGCAGTATTTT
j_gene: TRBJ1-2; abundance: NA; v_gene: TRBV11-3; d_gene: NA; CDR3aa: CASRHTRHFGYTF; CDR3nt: TGTGCCAGCAGACACACACGACATTTTGGCTACACCTTC
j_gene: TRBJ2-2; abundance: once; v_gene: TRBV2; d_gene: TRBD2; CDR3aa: CASSEAGSGSPNTGELFF; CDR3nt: TGTGCCAGCAGTGAAGCGGGTAGCGGGAGCCCGAACACCGGGGAGCTGTTTTTT
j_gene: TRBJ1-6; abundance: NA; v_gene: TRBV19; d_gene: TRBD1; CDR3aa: CASRAGMDRAGSPLHF; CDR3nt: TGTGCCAGTAGAGCCGGAATGGACAGGGCAGGCTCACCCCTCCACTTT
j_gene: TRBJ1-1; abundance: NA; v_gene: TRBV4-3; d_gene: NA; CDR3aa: CASSQDQAGRGNTEAFF; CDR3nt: TGCGCCAGCAGCCAAGATCAGGCAGGCAGGGGGAACACTGAAGCTTTCTTT
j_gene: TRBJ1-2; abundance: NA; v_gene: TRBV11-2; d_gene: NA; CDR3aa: CASTPVGIQHGYTF; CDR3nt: TGTGCCAGCACCCCGGTCGGGATTCAGCATGGCTACACCTTC
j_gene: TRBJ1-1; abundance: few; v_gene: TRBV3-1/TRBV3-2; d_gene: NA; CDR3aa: CASSLVNTEAFF; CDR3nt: TGTGCCAGCAGCCTAGTGAACACTGAAGCTTTCTTT
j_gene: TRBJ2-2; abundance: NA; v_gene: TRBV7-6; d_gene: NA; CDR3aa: CASSRPTGELFF; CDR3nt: TGTGCCAGCAGCCGTCCCACCGGGGAGCTGTTTTTT
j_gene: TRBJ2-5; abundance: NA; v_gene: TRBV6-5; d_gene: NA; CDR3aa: CASSLNWAGQTQYF; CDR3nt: TGTGCCAGCAGCCTAAATTGGGCAGGGCAGACCCAGTACTTC
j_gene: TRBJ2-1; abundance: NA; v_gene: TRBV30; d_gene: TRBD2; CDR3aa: CAWRAGRGYNEQFF; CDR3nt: TGTGCCTGGAGGGCCGGGAGGGGATACAATGAGCAGTTCTTC
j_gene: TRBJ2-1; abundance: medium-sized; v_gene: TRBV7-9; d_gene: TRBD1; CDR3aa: CASSYGQGEYNEQFF; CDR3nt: TGTGCCAGCAGCTATGGACAGGGGGAGTACAATGAGCAGTTCTTC
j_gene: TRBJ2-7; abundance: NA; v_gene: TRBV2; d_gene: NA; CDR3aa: CASSGAGAYEQYF; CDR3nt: TGTGCCAGCAGTGGGGCAGGGGCCTACGAGCAGTACTTC
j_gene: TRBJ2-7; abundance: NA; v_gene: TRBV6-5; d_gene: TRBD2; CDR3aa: CASSPIGTSSYEQYF; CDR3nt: TGTGCCAGCAGTCCAATCGGGACTAGTTCCTACGAGCAGTACTTC
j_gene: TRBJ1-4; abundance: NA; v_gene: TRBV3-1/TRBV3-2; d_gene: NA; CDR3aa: CASSQVSANEKLFF; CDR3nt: TGTGCCAGCAGCCAAGTGTCAGCTAATGAAAAACTGTTTTTT
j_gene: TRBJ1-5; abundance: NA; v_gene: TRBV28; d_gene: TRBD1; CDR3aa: CASSQGQGSQPQHF; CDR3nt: TGTGCCAGCAGCCAGGGACAGGGAAGTCAGCCCCAGCATTTT
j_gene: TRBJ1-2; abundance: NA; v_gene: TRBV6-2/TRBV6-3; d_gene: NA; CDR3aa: CASSGPTDYGYTF; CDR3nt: TGTGCCAGCAGTGGACCGACAGACTATGGCTACACCTTC